Below, one TCR beta chain is given with its context. This record belongs to a study of Graves' ophthalmopathy and Graves' hyperthyroidism. CDR3 regions of TCR beta were amplified from RNA transcripts. In the first round, RT-PCR was carried out with HTBI primers, and a multiplex PCR formed the second round. TCRdb fed the multiplex PCR reads into MiXCR, producing one record per CDR3 protein. The data contain hundreds of thousands of distinct CDR3 sequences, 22% of them singletons. V gave up 3 bases and J gave up 1 base; unmatched junction bases: 8. In germline, CDR1 is LGHDT, CDR2 YNNKEL (reference sequence). CDR3 length equals 17 residues.

The sequenced material came from peripheral blood. This chain links TRBV3-1 with TRBJ2-2, with 7 bases fitting TRBD2. The clonotype originates from a woman younger than 30 with stable Graves' hyperthyroidism. Some clones in this sample may be carry-over from other donors' samples. The CDR3 sequence: CASSQGGSGVNTGELFF. The CDR3 region has the DNA TGTGCCAGCAGCCAGGGGGGAAGCGGGGTGAACACCGGGGAGCTGTTTTTT.